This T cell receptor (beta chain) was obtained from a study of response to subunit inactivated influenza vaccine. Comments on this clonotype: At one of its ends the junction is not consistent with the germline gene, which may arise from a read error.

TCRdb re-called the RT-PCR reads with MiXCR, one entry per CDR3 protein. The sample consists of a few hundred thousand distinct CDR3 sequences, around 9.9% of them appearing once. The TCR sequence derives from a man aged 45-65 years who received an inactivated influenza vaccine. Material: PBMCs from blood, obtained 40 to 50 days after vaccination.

CDR3 loop: CGARDAGEVSEKLFF. CDR3 DNA: TGCGGTGCTAGAGATGCGGGGGAAGTCAGTGAAAAACTGTTTTTT. J is TRBJ1-4 and V is TRBV20-1; TRBD1 is a possible D gene (5 bases). Germline V CDR1 and CDR2: DFQATT, SNEGSKA (reference sequence). The CDR3 has 15 amino acids.